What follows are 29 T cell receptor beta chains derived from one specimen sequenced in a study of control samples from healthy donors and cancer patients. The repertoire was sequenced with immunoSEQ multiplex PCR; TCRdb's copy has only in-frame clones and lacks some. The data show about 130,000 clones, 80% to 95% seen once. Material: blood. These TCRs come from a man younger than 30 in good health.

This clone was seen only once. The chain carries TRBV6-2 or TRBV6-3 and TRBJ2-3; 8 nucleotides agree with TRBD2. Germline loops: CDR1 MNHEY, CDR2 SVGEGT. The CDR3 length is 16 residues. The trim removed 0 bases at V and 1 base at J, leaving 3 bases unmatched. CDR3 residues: CASSYSPGRGTDTQYF. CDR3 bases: TGTGCCAGCAGTTACTCACCCGGGAGGGGCACAGATACGCAGTATTTT.

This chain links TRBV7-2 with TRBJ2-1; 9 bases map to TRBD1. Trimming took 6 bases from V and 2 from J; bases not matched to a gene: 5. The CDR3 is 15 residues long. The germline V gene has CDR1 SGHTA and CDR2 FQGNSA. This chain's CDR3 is CASSPDRGTYNEQFF. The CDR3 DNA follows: TGTGCCAGCAGTCCGGACAGGGGCACCTACAATGAGCAGTTCTTC.

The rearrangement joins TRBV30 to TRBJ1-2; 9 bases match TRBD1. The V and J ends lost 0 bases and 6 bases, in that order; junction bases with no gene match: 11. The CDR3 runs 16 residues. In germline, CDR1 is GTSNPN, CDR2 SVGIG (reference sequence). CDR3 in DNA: TGTGCCTGGAGTGTACGAGCCGGGACAGGGACGAATGGCTACACCTTC. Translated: CAWSVRAGTGTNGYTF.

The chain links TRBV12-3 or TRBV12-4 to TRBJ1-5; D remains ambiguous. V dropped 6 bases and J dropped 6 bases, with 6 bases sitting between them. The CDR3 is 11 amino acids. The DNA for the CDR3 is TGTGCCAGCAGCCGGGGTCAGCCCCAGCATTTT. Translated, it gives CASSRGQPQHF.

For the CDR3, the DNA is TGCGCCAGCACCCTAAACAGGGGGCGTACAGATACGCAGTATTTT. Its translation: CASTLNRGRTDTQYF. The chain links TRBV4-1 to TRBJ2-3, with 9 bases fitting TRBD1. Germline loops: CDR1 MGHRA, CDR2 YSYEKL. The V and J ends lost 7 bases and 3 bases, in that order; junction bases with no gene match: 8. The CDR3 sequence is 15 residues long.

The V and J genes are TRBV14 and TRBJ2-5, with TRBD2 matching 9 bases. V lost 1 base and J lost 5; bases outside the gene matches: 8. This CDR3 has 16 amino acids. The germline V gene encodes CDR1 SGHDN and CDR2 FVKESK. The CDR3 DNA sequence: TGTGCCAGCAGCCAAGGAGGTAGCGGGAGTGGTGAGACCCAGTACTTC. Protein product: CASSQGGSGSGETQYF.

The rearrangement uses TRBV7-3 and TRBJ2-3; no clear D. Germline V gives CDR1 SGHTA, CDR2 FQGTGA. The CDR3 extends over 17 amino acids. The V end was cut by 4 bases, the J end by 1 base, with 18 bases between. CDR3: CASSSTPTSLGTDTQYF. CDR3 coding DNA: TGTGCCAGCAGCTCCACTCCAACTTCTTTGGGCACAGATACGCAGTATTTT.

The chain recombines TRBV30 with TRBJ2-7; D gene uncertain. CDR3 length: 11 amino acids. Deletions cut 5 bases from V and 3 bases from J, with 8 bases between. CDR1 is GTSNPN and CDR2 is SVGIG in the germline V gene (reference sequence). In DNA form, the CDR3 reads TGTGCCTGGTCCAGCGACTACGAGCAGTACGTC. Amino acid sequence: CAWSSDYEQYV.

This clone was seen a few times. CDR3 DNA: TGTGCCAGCAGCCAACAGGACATGAACACTGAAGCTTTCTTT. It codes for CASSQQDMNTEAFF. The chain combines TRBV3-1 (or the pseudogene TRBV3-2) with TRBJ1-1, with D possibly being TRBD1 (5 bases). The CDR3 is 14 residues long. Germline CDR1 is LGHDT and CDR2 is YNNKEL (reference sequence). Trimming shortened V by 2 bases and J by 0 bases, and 7 bases separated the two germline ends.

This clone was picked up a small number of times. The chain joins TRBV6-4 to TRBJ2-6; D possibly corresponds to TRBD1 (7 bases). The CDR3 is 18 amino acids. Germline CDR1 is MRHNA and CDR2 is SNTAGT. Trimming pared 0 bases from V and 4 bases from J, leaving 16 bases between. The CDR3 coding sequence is TGTGCCAGCAGTGACTCTCGACAGGGACTGGAGGGGGCCAACGTCCTGACTTTC. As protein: CASSDSRQGLEGANVLTF.

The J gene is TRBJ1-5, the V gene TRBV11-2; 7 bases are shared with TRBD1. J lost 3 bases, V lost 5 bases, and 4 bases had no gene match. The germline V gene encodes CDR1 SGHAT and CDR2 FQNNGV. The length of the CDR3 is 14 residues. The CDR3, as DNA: TGTGCCAGCAGCCGCGACAGGGTCAATCAGCCCCAGCATTTT. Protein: CASSRDRVNQPQHF.

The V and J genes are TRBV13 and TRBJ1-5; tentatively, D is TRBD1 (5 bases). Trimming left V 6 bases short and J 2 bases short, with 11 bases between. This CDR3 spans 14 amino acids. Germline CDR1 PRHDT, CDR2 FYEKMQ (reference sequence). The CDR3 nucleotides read TGTGCCAGCAGTCGAGGCAGGGGCAATCAGCCCCAGCATTTT. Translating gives CASSRGRGNQPQHF.

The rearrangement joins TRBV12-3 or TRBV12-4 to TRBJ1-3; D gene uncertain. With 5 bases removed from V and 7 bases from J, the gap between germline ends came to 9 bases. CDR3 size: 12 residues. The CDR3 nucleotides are TGTGCCAGCAGTCCTGCGGAGAACACCATATATTTT. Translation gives CASSPAENTIYF.

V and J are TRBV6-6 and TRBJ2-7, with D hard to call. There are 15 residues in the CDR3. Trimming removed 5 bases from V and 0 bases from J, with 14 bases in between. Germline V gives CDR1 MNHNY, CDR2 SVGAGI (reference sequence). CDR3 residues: CASSTASDTSYEQYV. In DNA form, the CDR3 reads TGTGCCAGCAGTACCGCGAGCGACACCTCCTACGAGCAGTACGTC.

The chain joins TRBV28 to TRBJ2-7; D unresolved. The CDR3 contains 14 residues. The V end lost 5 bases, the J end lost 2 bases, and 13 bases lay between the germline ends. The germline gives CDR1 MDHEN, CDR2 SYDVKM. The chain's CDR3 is CASSAWRGTYEQYF. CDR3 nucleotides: TGTGCCAGCAGTGCGTGGCGAGGCACCTACGAGCAGTACTTC. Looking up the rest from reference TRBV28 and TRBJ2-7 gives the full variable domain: DVKVTQSSRYLVKRTGEKVFLECVQDMDHENMFWYRQDPGLGLRLIYFSYDVKMKEKGDIPEGYSVSREKKERFSLILESASTNQTSMYLCASSAWRGTYEQYFGPGTRLTVT.

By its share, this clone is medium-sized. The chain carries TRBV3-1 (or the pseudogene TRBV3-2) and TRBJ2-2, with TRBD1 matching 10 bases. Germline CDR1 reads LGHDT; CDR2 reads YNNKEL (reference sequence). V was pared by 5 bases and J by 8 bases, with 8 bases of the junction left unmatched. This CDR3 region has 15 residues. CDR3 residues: CASSIGTGAKGELFF. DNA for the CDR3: TGTGCCAGCAGCATCGGGACAGGGGCCAAGGGGGAGCTGTTTTTT.

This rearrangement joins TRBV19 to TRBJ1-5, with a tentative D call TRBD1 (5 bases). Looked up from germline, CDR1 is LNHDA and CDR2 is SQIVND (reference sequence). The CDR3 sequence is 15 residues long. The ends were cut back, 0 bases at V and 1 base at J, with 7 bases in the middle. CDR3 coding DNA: TGTGCCAGTAGTATAGAGGGGCAGAGCAATCAGCCCCAGCATTTT. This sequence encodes CASSIEGQSNQPQHF.

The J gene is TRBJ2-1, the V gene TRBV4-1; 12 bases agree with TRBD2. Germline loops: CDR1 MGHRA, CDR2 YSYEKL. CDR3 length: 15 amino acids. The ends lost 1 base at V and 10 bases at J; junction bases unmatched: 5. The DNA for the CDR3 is TGCGCCAGCAGCCAAGGACTAGCGGGAGTGGGAGAGCAGTTCTTC. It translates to CASSQGLAGVGEQFF.

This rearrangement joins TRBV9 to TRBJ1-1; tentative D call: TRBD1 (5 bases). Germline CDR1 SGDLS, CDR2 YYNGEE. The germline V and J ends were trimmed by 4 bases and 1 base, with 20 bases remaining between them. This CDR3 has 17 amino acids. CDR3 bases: TGTGCCAGCAGCCAGGGTATACAGAGACAAAAGAACACTGAAGCTTTCTTT. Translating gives CASSQGIQRQKNTEAFF.

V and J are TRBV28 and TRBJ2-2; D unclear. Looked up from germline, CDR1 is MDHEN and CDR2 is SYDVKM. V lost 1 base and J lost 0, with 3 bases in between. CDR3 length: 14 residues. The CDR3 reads CASSLSPNTGELFF. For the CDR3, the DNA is TGTGCCAGCAGTTTATCACCGAACACCGGGGAGCTGTTTTTT. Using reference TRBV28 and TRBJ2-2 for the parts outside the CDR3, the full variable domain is DVKVTQSSRYLVKRTGEKVFLECVQDMDHENMFWYRQDPGLGLRLIYFSYDVKMKEKGDIPEGYSVSREKKERFSLILESASTNQTSMYLCASSLSPNTGELFFGEGSRLTVL.

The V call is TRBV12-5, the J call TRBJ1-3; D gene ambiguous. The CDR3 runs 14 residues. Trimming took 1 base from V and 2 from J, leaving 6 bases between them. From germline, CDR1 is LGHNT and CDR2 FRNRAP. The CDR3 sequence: CASGLAGAGNTIYF. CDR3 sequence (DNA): TGTGCTAGTGGTTTGGCCGGGGCTGGAAACACCATATATTTT.

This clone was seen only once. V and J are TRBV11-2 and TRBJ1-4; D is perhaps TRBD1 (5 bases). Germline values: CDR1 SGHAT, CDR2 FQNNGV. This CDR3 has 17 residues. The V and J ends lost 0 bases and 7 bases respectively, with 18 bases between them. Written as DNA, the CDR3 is TGTGCCAGCAGCTTAGATTTCCTTTTTATAGGGACTGAAAAACTGTTTTTT. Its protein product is CASSLDFLFIGTEKLFF.

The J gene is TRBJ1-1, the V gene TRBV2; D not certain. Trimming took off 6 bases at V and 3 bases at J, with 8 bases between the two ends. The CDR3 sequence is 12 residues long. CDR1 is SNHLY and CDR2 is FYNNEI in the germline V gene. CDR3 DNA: TGTGCCAGCAGGGCGGGATACACTGAAGCTTTCTTT. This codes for CASRAGYTEAFF. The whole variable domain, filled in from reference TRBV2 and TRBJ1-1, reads EPEVTQTPSHQVTQMGQEVILRCVPISNHLYFYWYRQILGQKVEFLVSFYNNEISEKSEIFDDQFSVERPDGSNFTLKIRSTKLEDSAMYFCASRAGYTEAFFGQGTRLTVV.

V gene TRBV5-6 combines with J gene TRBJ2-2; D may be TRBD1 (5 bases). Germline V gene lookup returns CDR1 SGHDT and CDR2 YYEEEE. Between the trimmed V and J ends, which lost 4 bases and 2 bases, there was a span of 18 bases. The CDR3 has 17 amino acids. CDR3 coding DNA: TGTGCCAGCAGCCGATCTGTGACAGTCCTCAACACCGGGGAGCTGTTTTTT. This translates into CASSRSVTVLNTGELFF.

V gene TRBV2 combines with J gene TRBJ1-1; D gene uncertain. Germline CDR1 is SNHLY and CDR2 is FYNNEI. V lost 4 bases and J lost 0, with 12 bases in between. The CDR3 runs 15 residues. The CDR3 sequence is CASSVNGQVNTEAFF. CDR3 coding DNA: TGTGCCAGCAGTGTCAACGGCCAAGTGAACACTGAAGCTTTCTTT.

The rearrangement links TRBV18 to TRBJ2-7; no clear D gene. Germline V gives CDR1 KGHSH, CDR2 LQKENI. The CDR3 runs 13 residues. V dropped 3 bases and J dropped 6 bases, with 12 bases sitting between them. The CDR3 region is CASSPNGDGEQYF. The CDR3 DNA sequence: TGTGCCAGCTCACCGAACGGTGACGGCGAGCAGTACTTC.

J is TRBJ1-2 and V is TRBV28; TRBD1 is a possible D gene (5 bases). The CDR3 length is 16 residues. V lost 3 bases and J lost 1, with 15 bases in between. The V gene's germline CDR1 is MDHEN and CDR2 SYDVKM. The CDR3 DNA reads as TGTGCCAGCAGTTTCCCCGGGGGGAGTAATAACTATGGCTACACCTTC. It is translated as CASSFPGGSNNYGYTF.

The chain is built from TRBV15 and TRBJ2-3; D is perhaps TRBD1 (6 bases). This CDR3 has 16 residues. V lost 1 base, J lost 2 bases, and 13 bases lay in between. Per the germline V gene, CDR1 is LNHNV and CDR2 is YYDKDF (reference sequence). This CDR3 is CATSRVGAGVTDTQYF. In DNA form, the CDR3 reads TGTGCCACCAGCAGAGTGGGGGCAGGGGTCACAGATACGCAGTATTTT.

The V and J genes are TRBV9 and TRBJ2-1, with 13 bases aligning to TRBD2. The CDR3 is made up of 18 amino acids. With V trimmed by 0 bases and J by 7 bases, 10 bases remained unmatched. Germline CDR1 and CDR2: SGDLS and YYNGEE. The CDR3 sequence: CASSVDWTSGSNGNEQFF. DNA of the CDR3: TGTGCCAGCAGCGTAGATTGGACTAGCGGGAGTAATGGGAATGAGCAGTTCTTC. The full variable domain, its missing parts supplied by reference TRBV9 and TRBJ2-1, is DSGVTQTPKHLITATGQRVTLRCSPRSGDLSVYWYQQSLDQGLQFLIQYYNGEERAKGNILERFSAQQFPDLHSELNLSSLELGDSALYFCASSVDWTSGSNGNEQFFGPGTRLTVL.